These 2 T cell receptor beta chains originate from one sample sequenced in a study of beta chain features in type 1 diabetes. Expressed TCRB transcripts were sequenced after all isolated RNA was converted to cDNA. The method was immunoSEQ multiplex PCR; TCRdb's version includes in-frame clones alone and lacks a portion of them. The sample carries more than 300,000 clones, roughly 12% recorded once. The material sequenced was naive CD4+ T cells from blood. These receptors all stem from a man aged 18-30 years in good health.

The rearrangement links TRBV28 to TRBJ2-7, with D tentatively TRBD1 (6 bases). The CDR3 sequence is 12 residues long. Germline CDR1 is MDHEN and CDR2 is SYDVKM. Deletions cut 8 bases from V and 4 bases from J, with 12 bases between. CDR3 in DNA: TGTGCCAGCTCACAGGGAAAGTACGAGCAGTACTTC. This gives the protein CASSQGKYEQYF.

Details on this clone: The junction departs from the called germline gene at one end, perhaps through a read error. V is TRBV7-9 and J is TRBJ2-1, with 11 bases that match TRBD2. The CDR3 covers 16 residues. The germline V gene has CDR1 SEHNR and CDR2 FQNEAQ (reference sequence). The CDR3 protein is CANSLTSGGSYNEQFF. Written as DNA, the CDR3 is TGTGCCAACAGCTTAACTAGCGGGGGCTCCTACAATGAGCAGTTCTTC.